A few counts support the clone carrying this TCR beta chain. Its matching antigen is unknown. The sample belongs to a study of human T cells and chemical hapten exposure. Study-level points and caveats: Versus controls, significantly more large CDR3 similarity clusters arose from expanded TCRs. TCRs whose frequency exceeded 1 in 1000 remained the same following DPC sensitization.

Time point indicated: patch test 3, about 24 weeks after DPC sensitization. Treatment: therapeutic diphenylcyclopropenone sensitization with weekly scalp DPC. Phlebotomy was performed prior to application of every patch test. The CDR3 length is 15 residues. Germline V lookup: CDR1 DFQATT, CDR2 SNEGSKA (reference sequence). J was trimmed by 1 base and V by 2 bases; bases with no gene match: 3. TCRdb redid the calling of the RACE reads with MiXCR, one entry per CDR3 protein. The sample includes tens of thousands of distinct CDR3 sequences, 13% seen only once; the top ten take roughly 6%. The sample was whole blood, taken in connection with sensitization to the hapten diphenylcyclopropenone (DPC). The TCR comes from a woman aged 50 to 60 with alopecia areata. Some clones in this sample may be carry-over from other donors' samples. The chain couples TRBV20-1 to TRBJ2-1, with TRBD2 identical over 9 bases. CDR3 nucleotides: TGCAGTGCTAGACCGACTAGCGGATCCTACAATGAGCAGTTCTTC. Its translation: CSARPTSGSYNEQFF.